This T cell receptor beta chain came from a study of cytomegalovirus exposure and HLA in healthy donors. Amplification used 60 Vbeta primers and 13 Jbeta primers. Assay: immunoSEQ multiplex PCR; the TCRdb copy retains only in-frame clones and omits some. The sample holds about 140,000 clones; 60% to 80% are singletons and the top ten take about 1.6%. General study points: 164 TCR beta chains were listed as cytomegalovirus-associated. Immune exposure data for these donors was limited to CMV serostatus.

On this clone itself: Its antigen is unknown.

Germline CDR1 is SEHNR and CDR2 is FQNEAQ (reference sequence). This CDR3 is built from 16 residues. V was pared by 1 base and J by 2 bases, with 13 bases between. The receptor comes from a female donor in good health and CMV-seronegative. V and J are TRBV7-9 and TRBJ2-3; D may be TRBD2 (6 bases). What was sequenced was PBMCs. CDR3 bases: TGTGCCAGCAGCTTAGGGCGGGACCCAATCACAGATACGCAGTATTTT. It specifies CASSLGRDPITDTQYF.